The TCR beta chain under discussion was sequenced for a study of CD8 T cells in Susac syndrome. Negative isolation was used for CD8+ and CD4+ T cells and FACS enrichment for TEMRA cells. An input of about 0.45 to 1 ug of RNA was subjected to reverse transcription using random hexamers. TCRdb used MiXCR to reprocess the immunoSEQ multiplex PCR reads, holding one entry per CDR3 protein. Among under 350,000 distinct CDR3 sequences, around 92% were seen once, and the ten largest hold about 0.063%. The CDR3 sequence is 11 residues long. Trimming took off 0 bases at V and 14 bases at J, with 8 bases between the two ends.

Source material: CD4+ T cells from PBMCs. The V call is TRBV12-3 or TRBV12-4, the J call TRBJ2-1; D is uncertain. This TCR was sampled from a human donor with multiple sclerosis. CDR3 nucleotide sequence: TGTGCCAGCAGTTTAGCGTATACGAAGTTCTTC. It is translated as CASSLAYTKFF.